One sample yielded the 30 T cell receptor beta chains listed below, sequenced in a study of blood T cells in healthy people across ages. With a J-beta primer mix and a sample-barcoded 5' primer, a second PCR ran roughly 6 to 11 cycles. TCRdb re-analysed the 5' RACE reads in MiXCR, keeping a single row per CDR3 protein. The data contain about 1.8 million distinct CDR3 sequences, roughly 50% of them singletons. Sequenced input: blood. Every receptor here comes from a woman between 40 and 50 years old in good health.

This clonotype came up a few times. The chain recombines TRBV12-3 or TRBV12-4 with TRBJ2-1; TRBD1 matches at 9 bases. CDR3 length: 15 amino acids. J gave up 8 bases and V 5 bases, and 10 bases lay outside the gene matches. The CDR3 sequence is CASSNAGTGFDEQFF. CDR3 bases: TGTGCCAGCAGTAATGCCGGGACAGGGTTTGATGAGCAGTTCTTC.

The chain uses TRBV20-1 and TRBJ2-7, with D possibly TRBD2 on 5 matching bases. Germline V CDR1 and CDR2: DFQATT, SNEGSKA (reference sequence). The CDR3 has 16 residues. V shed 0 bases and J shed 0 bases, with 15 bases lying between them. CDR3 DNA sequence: TGCAGTGCTAGAGATCGGGGTGGAAGGAGCTCCTACGAGCAGTACTTC. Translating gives CSARDRGGRSSYEQYF.

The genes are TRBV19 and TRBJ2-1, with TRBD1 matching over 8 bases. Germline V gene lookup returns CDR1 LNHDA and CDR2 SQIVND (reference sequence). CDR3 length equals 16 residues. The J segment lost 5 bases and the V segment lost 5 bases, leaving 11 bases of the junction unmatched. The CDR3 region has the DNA TGTGCCAGTAGTCGGAGCAGGGGGCGGGTGGACAATGAGCAGTTCTTC. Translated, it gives CASSRSRGRVDNEQFF.

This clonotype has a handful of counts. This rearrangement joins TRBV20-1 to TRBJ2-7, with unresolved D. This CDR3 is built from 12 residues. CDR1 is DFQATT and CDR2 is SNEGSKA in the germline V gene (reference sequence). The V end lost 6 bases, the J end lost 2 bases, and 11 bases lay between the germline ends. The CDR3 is CSAGPDPYEQYF. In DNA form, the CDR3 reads TGCAGTGCGGGCCCAGATCCCTACGAGCAGTACTTC.

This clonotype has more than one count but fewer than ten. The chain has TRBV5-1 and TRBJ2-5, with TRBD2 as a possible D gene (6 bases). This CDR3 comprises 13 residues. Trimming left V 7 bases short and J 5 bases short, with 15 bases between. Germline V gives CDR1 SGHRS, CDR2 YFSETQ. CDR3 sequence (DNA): TGCGCCAGCGTCGGGGGTCAAGGGGAGACCCAGTACTTC. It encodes CASVGGQGETQYF.

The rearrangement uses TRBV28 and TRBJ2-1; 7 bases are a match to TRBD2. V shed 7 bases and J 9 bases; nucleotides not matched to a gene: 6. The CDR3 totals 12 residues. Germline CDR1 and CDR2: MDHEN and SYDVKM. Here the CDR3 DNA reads TGTGCCAGCATAGGACTAGAGGCTGAGCAGTTCTTC. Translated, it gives CASIGLEAEQFF.

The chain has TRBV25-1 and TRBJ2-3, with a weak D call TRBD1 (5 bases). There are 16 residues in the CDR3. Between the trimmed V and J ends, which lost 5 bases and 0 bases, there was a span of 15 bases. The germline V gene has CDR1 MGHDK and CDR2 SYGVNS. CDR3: CASSFTGLFSTDTQYF. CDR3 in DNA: TGTGCCAGCAGTTTTACAGGATTGTTCAGCACAGATACGCAGTATTTT.

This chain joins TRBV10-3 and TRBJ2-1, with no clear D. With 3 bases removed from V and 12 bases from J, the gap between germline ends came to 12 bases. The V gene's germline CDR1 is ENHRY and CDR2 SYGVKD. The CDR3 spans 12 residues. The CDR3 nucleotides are TGTGCCATCAGTGATGGTACTTTCGTGCAGTTCTTC. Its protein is CAISDGTFVQFF.

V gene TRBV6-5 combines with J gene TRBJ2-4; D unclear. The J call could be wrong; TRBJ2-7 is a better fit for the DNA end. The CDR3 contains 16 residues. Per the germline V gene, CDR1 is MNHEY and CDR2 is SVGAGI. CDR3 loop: CASSYSGSSIAHEQYF. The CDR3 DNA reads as TGTGCCAGCAGTTACTCAGGTTCCAGCATCGCTCACGAGCAGTACTTC.

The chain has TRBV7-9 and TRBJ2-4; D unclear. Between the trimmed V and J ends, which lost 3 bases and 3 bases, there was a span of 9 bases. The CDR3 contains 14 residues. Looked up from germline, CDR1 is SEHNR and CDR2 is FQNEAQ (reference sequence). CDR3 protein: CASSFPDDKNIQYF. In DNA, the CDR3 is TGTGCCAGCAGCTTCCCCGATGACAAAAACATTCAGTACTTC.

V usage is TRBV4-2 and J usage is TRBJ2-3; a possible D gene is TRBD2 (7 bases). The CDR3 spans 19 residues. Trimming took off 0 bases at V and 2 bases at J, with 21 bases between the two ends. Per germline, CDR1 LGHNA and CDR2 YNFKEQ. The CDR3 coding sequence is TGTGCCAGCAGCCAAGATAAGGGCGGCGGGGGCCCTACCACAGATACGCAGTATTTT. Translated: CASSQDKGGGGPTTDTQYF.

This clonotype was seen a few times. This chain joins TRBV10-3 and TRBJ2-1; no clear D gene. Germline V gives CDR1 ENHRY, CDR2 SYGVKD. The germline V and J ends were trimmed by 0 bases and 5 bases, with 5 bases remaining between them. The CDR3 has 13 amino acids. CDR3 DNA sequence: TGTGCCATCAGTGAGTCGGGTAACAATGAGCAGTTCTTC. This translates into CAISESGNNEQFF.

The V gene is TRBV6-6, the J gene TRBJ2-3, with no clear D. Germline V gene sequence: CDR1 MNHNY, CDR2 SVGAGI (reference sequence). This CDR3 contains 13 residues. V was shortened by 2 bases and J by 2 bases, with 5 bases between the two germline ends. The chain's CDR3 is CASSYVPTDTQYF. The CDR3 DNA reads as TGTGCCAGCAGTTACGTTCCCACAGATACGCAGTATTTT.

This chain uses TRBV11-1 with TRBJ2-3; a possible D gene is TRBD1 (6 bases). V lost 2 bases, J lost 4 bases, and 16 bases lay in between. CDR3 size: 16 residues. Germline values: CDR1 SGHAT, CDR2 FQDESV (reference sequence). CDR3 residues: CASSLPGHRGSDTQYF. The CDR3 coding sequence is TGTGCCAGCAGCTTACCGGGACACCGGGGTTCAGATACGCAGTATTTT.

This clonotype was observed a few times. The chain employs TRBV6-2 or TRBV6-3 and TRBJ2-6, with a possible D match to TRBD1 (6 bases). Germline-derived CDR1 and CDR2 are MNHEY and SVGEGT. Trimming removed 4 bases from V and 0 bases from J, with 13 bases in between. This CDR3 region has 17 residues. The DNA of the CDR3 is TGTGCCAGCAGTTCTCGGGACATGGCCTCTGGGGCCAACGTCCTGACTTTC. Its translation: CASSSRDMASGANVLTF.

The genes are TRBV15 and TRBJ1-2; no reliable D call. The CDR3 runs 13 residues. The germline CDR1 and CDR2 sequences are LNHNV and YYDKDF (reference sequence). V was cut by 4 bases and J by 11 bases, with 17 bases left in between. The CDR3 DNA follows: TGTGCCACCAGCACGGGTCTCTTACCCCTTTACACCTTC. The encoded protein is CATSTGLLPLYTF.

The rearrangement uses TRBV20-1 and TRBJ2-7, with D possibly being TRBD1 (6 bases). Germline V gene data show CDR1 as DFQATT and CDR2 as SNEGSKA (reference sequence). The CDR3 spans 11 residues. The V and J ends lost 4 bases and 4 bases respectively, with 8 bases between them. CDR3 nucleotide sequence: TGCAGTGCTACCGACAGGTACGAGCAGTACTTC. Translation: CSATDRYEQYF.

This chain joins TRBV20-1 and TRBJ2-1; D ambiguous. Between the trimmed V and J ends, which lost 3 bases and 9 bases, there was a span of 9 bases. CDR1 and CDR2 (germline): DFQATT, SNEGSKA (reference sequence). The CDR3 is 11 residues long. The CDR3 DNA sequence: TGCAGTGCTAGTTCCTACGGTGAGCAGTTCTTC. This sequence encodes CSASSYGEQFF.

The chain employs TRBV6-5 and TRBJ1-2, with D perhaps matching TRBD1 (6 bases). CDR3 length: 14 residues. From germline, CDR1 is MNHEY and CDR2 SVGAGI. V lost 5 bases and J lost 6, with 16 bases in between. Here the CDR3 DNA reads TGTGCCAGCAGTGCCACCCTAGGGGGGAATGGCTACACCTTC. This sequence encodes CASSATLGGNGYTF.

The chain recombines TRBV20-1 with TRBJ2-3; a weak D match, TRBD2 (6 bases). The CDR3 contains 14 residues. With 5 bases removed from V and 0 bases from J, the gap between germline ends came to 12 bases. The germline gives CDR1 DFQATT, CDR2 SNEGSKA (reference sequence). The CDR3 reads CSAGRGTSTDTQYF. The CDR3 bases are TGCAGTGCTGGACGGGGGACCAGCACAGATACGCAGTATTTT.

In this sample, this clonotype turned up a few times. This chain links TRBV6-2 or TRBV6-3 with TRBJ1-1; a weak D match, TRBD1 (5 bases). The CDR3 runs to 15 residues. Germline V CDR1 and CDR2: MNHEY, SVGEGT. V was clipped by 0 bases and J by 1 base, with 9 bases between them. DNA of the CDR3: TGTGCCAGCAGTTACTCGGGGCGGACGAACACTGAAGCTTTCTTT. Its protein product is CASSYSGRTNTEAFF.

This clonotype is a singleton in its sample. CDR3 amino acids: CASSSVGLREQYF. DNA for the CDR3: TGTGCCAGCAGCTCCGTGGGTCTCCGCGAGCAGTACTTC. This chain uses TRBV7-2 with TRBJ2-4, with D unresolved. The J call may not be correct, given that the DNA end is closer to TRBJ2-7. Germline V gene data show CDR1 as SGHTA and CDR2 as FQGNSA. The CDR3 loop spans 13 amino acids.

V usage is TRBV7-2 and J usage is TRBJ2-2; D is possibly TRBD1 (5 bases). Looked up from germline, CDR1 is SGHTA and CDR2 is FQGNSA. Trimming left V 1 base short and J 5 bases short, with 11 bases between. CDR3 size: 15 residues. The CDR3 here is CASSLGRQGTGELFF. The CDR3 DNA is TGTGCCAGCAGCTTAGGAAGGCAGGGAACCGGGGAGCTGTTTTTT.

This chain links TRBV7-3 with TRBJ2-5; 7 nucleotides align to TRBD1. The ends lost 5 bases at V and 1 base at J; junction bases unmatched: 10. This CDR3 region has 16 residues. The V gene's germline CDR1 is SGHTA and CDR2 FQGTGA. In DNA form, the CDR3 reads TGTGCCAGCAGCGAGAAAGAAGGGACAGCCCAAGAGACCCAGTACTTC. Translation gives CASSEKEGTAQETQYF.

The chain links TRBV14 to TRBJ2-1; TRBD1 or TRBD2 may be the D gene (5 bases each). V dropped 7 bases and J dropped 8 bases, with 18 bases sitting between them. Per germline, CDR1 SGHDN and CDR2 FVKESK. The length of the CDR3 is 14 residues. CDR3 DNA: TGTGCCAGCAAGGGGCGGGCTAGTTTGGATGAGCAGTTCTTC. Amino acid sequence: CASKGRASLDEQFF. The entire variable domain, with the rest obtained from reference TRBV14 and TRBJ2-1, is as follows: EAGVTQFPSHSVIEKGQTVTLRCDPISGHDNLYWYRRVMGKEIKFLLHFVKESKQDESGMPNNRFLAERTGGTYSTLKVQPAELEDSGVYFCASKGRASLDEQFFGPGTRLTVL.

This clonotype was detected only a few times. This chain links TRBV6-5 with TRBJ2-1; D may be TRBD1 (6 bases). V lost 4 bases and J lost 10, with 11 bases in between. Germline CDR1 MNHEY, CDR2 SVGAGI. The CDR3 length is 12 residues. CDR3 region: CASSSPRGEQFF. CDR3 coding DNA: TGTGCCAGCAGTTCCCCCAGGGGCGAGCAGTTCTTC.

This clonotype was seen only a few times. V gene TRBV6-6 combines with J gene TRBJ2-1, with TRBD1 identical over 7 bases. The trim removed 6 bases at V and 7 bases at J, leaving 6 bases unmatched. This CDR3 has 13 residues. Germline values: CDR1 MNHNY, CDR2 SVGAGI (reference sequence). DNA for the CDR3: TGTGCCAGCAGGGGGGACAGTGGGAATGAGCAGTTCTTC. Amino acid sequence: CASRGDSGNEQFF.

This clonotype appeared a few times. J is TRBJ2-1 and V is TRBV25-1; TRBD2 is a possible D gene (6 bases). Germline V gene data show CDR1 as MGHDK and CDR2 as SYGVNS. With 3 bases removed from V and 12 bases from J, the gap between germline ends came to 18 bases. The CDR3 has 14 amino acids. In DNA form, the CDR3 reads TGTGCCAGCAGTGATTTGGAGACTAGGTCGGGGCAGTTCTTC. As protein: CASSDLETRSGQFF.

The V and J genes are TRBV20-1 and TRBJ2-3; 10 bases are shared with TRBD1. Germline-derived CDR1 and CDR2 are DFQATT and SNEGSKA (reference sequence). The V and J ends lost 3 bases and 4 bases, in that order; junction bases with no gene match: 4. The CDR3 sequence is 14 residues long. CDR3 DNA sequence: TGCAGTGCTAGGGACAGGGGGTACGCAGATACGCAGTATTTT. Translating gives CSARDRGYADTQYF.

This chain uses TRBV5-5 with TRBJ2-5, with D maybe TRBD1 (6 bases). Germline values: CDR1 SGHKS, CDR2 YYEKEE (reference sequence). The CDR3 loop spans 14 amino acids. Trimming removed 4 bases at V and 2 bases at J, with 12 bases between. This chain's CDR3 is CASSHPTGQETQYF. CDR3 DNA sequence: TGTGCCAGCAGCCATCCGACAGGTCAAGAGACCCAGTACTTC. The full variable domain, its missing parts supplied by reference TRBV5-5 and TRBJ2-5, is DAGVTQSPTHLIKTRGQQVTLRCSPISGHKSVSWYQQVLGQGPQFIFQYYEKEERGRGNFPDRFSARQFPNYSSELNVNALLLGDSALYLCASSHPTGQETQYFGPGTRLLVL.